The entry below gives a single T cell receptor (beta chain) sequence along with its context. The sample belongs to a study of cytotoxic CD8 clonotypes in ibrutinib-treated CLL. V dropped 2 bases and J dropped 4 bases, with 9 bases sitting between them. Looked up from germline, CDR1 is MNHEY and CDR2 is SVGAGI. The CDR3 is 14 amino acids. The repertoire was sequenced with immunoSEQ multiplex PCR; TCRdb's copy has only in-frame clones and lacks some. This sample yields about 44,000 clones, of which roughly 76% are seen a single time; more than 10% belongs to the top ten. The origin of this receptor is a human donor with chronic lymphocytic leukemia. Sequencing used PBMCs, obtained after 12 months of ibrutinib treatment. This chain links TRBV6-5 with TRBJ1-3; D uncertain. CDR3 DNA: TGTGCCAGCAGTTACCAACCCAAAGGAAACACCATATATTTT. Translation: CASSYQPKGNTIYF.